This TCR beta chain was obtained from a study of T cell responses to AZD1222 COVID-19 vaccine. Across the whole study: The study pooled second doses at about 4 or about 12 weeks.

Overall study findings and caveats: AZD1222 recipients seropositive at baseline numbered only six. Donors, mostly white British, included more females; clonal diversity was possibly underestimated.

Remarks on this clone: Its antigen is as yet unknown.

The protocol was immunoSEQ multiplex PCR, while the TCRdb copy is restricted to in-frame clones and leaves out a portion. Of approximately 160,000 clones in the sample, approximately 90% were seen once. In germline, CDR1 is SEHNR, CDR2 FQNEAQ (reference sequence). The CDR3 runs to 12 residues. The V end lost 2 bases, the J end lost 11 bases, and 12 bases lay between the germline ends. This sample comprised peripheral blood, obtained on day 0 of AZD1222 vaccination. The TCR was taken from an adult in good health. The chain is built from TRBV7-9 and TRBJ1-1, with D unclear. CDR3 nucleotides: TGTGCCAGCAGCTTAATTGGCTGGGCCGCTTTCTTT. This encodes CASSLIGWAAFF.